Listed here is a single T cell receptor beta chain. Its cognate antigen is unknown. Generated by immunoSEQ multiplex PCR, the TCRdb table keeps only in-frame clones and is missing some. This table has about 71,000 clones, about 89% appearing once. CDR3 size: 15 residues. Trimming removed 4 bases at V and 7 bases at J, with 20 bases between. CDR1 MDHEN and CDR2 SYDVKM come from the germline V gene. These data belong to a study of PD-L1 blockade in urothelial cancer. Study summary: Atezolizumab 1,200 mg was given intravenously every 3 weeks, starting 2014. Bladder-origin urothelial cancer in males covered twenty-five of 29 patients. The analyses of blood took place 3 weeks (second dose) and 6 weeks after treatment start. Overall study findings and caveats: Pretreatment TCR clonality in blood, when below the median, was predictive of better survival.

The sequence was obtained from a man aged 60 to 69 with urothelial cancer. The chain recombines TRBV28 with TRBJ2-7; D perhaps matches TRBD1 (6 bases). Here the sequenced sample was PBMCs, taken around atezolizumab (anti-PD-L1) treatment. CDR3 sequence: CASSSGHLTRGEQYF. The CDR3, as DNA: TGTGCCAGCAGTTCGGGACACCTAACGCGCGGTGAGCAGTACTTC.